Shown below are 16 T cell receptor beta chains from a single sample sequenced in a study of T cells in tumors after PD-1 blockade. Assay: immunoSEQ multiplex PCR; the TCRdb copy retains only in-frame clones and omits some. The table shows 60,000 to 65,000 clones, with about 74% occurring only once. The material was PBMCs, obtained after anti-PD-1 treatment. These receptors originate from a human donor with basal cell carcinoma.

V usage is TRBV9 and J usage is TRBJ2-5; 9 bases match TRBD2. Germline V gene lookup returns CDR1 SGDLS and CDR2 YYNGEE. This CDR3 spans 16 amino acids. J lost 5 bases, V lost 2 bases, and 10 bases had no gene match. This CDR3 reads CASSVIAGGPGETQYF. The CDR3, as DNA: TGTGCCAGCAGCGTTATTGCGGGGGGGCCGGGTGAGACCCAGTACTTC.

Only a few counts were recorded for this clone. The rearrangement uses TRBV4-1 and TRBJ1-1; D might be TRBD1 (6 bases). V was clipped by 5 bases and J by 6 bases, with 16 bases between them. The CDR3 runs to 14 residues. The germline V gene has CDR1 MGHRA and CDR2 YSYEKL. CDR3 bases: TGCGCCAGCAGCAGAAGCGAGGGGGTATCTGAAGCTTTCTTT. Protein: CASSRSEGVSEAFF.

The CDR3 DNA follows: TGTGCCAGCAGCCCACAGGGAGGGGATTCACCCCTCCACTTT. Translation: CASSPQGGDSPLHF. This chain connects TRBV2 to TRBJ1-6, with a tentative D call TRBD1 (6 bases). The CDR3 length is 14 residues. The germline gives CDR1 SNHLY, CDR2 FYNNEI. Trimming cost V 6 bases and J 8 bases, with 14 bases left between them. Using reference TRBV2 and TRBJ1-6 for the parts outside the CDR3, the full variable domain is EPEVTQTPSHQVTQMGQEVILRCVPISNHLYFYWYRQILGQKVEFLVSFYNNEISEKSEIFDDQFSVERPDGSNFTLKIRSTKLEDSAMYFCASSPQGGDSPLHFGNGTRLTVT.

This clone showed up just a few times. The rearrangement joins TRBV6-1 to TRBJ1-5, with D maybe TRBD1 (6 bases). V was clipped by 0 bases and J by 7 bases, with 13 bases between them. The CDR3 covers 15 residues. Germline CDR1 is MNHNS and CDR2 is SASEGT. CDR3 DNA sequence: TGTGCCAGCAGTGAAGCGGCAGGGGATGCGCAGCCCCAGCATTTT. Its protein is CASSEAAGDAQPQHF.

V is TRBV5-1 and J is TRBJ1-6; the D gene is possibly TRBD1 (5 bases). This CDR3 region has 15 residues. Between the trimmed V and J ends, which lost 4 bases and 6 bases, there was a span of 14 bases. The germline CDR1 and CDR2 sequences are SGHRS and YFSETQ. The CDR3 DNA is TGCGCCAGCAGCACCTTACAGGAGGCTAATTCACCCCTCCACTTT. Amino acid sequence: CASSTLQEANSPLHF. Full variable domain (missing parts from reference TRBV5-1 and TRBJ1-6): KAGVTQTPRYLIKTRGQQVTLSCSPISGHRSVSWYQQTPGQGLQFLFEYFSETQRNKGNFPGRFSGRQFSNSRSEMNVSTLELGDSALYLCASSTLQEANSPLHFGNGTRLTVT.

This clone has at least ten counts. CDR3 coding DNA: TGTGCCAGCAGCCCCGGTAACAATCAGCCCCAGCATTTT. Its translation: CASSPGNNQPQHF. The chain combines TRBV5-6 with TRBJ1-5; D remains ambiguous. The V gene's germline CDR1 is SGHDT and CDR2 YYEEEE. The V gene lost 4 bases and the J gene lost 3 bases, with 8 bases spanning the gap. This CDR3 comprises 13 residues.

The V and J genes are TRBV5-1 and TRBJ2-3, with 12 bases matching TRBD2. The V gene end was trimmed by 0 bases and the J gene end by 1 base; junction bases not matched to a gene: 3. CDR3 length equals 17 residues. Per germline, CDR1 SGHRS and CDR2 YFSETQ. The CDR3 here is CASSLAPSGGGTDTQYF. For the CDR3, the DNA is TGCGCCAGCAGCTTGGCTCCTAGCGGGGGGGGCACAGATACGCAGTATTTT. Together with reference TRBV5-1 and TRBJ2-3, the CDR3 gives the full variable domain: KAGVTQTPRYLIKTRGQQVTLSCSPISGHRSVSWYQQTPGQGLQFLFEYFSETQRNKGNFPGRFSGRQFSNSRSEMNVSTLELGDSALYLCASSLAPSGGGTDTQYFGPGTRLTVL.

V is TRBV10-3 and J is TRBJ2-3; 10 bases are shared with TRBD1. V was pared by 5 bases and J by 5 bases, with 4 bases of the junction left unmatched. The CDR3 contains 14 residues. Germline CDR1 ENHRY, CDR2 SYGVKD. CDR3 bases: TGTGCCATCAGTACCGACAGGGGGCAAGATACGCAGTATTTT. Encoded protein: CAISTDRGQDTQYF.

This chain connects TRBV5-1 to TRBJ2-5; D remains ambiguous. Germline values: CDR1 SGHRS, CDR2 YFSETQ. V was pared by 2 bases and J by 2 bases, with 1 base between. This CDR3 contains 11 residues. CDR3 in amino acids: CASSFQETQYF. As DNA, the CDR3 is TGCGCCAGCAGCTTTCAAGAGACCCAGTACTTC. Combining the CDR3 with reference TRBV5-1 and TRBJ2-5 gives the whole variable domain KAGVTQTPRYLIKTRGQQVTLSCSPISGHRSVSWYQQTPGQGLQFLFEYFSETQRNKGNFPGRFSGRQFSNSRSEMNVSTLELGDSALYLCASSFQETQYFGPGTRLLVL.

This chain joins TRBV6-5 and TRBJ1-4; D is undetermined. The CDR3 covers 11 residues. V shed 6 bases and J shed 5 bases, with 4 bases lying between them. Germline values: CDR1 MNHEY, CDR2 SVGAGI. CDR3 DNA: TGTGCCAGCAGGGGGAATGAAAAACTGTTTTTT. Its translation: CASRGNEKLFF.

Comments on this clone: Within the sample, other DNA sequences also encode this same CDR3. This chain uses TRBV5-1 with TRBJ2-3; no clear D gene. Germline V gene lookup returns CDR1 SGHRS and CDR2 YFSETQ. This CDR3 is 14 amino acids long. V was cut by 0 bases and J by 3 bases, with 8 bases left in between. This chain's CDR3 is CASSLEGSTDTQYF. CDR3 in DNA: TGCGCCAGCAGCTTGGAGGGCTCGACAGATACGCAGTATTTT.

The CDR3: CASRGQSSNQPQHF. In DNA, the CDR3 is TGTGCCAGCAGGGGACAATCGAGCAATCAGCCCCAGCATTTT. The chain has TRBV27 and TRBJ1-5, with D possibly being TRBD1 (6 bases). Trimming took off 6 bases at V and 1 base at J, with 10 bases between the two ends. There are 14 residues in the CDR3. Germline CDR1 is MNHEY and CDR2 is SMNVEV (reference sequence).

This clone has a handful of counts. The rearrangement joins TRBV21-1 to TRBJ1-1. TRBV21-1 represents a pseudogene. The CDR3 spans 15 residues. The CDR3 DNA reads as TGTGCCAGCAGCAGTCGACAGGGAGGGCTCACTGAAGCTTTCTTT. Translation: CASSSRQGGLTEAFF.

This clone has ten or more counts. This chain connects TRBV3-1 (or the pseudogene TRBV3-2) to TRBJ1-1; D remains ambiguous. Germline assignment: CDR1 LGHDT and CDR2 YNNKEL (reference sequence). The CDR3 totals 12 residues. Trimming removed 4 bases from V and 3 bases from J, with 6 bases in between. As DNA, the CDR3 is TGTGCCAGCAGCCGGACGGACACTGAAGCTTTCTTT. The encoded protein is CASSRTDTEAFF.

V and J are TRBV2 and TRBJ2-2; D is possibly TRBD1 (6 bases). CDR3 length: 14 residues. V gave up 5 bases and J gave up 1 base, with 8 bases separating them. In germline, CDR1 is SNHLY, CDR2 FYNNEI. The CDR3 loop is CASSTRGNTGELFF. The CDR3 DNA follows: TGTGCCAGCAGTACCAGGGGGAACACCGGGGAGCTGTTTTTT.

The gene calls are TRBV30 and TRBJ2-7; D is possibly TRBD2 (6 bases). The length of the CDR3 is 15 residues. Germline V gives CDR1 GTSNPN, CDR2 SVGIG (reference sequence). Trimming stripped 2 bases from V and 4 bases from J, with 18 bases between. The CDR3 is CAWSPGPREMYEQYF. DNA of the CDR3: TGTGCCTGGAGTCCGGGCCCCCGGGAGATGTACGAGCAGTACTTC.